This T cell receptor beta chain was sequenced during a study of shared clonotypes between healthy human individuals (TCRdb year 2020). General notes on the study: A few men and a couple of women, aged 18 to 49 years, made up the cohort. For each donor, three plates each were used for CD4 naive and CD4 memory, two plates were used for CD8 naive, and one plate was used for CD8 memory. Blood TCR repertoires of roughly five healthy adults were deeply sequenced to estimate repertoire size and the extent of clonotype sharing between individuals. Libraries were prepared and TCR repertoires were sequenced by different laboratories using diverse techniques, in order to increase sequencing depth and limit assay-specific biases. Between about 0.85 and 10 billion PBMCs per donor were obtained by leukapheresis. Broader findings and caveats from the paper: Because the study included a small number of donors, the genetic and exposure-history diversity represented was limited. Across four donors, 4.5% to 6.5% of naive CD4, around 3.3% of naive CD8, around 2.1% of memory CD4, and 0.4% of memory CD8 clonotypes were shared. Sampling was limited to blood, and TCR repertoires in tissue likely differ from TCR repertoires in blood. Larger estimated clonotype richness was generally found for naive subsets than for memory subsets. Clonotypes shared by all four sorted-subset donors showed higher generation probabilities than non-shared clonotypes. Based on pairwise subsampling, the degree of clonotype sharing among donors was expected to be affected by sequencing depth. Even with the large sequencing depth, rarefaction of the sorted-subset datasets indicated that sequencing was incomplete.

Many counts were recorded for this clone. Its antigen is still unknown. No much larger clone exists at a distance of one base, and base qualities are not known. Other DNA sequences from this sample encode an identical CDR3 as well. TCR CDR3 regions were amplified from genomic DNA by multiplex PCR using the deep immunoSEQ assay. Genomic DNA extracted from each cell subset was distributed evenly over all wells of several immunoSEQ 96-well plates, and each plate served as one replicate. For sorted subsets, each replicate PCR was loaded with approximately 190 ng genomic DNA, equivalent to 25,000 to 30,000 T cell genomes. The purified libraries were quantified using a Qubit 3.0 fluorometer, sized with a Bioanalyzer 2100, and then quantified again using the KAPA Library Quantification kit. Every immunoSEQ 96-well plate was sequenced on a dedicated single-read 150-cycle Illumina NextSeq 550 flow cell. Under the source paper's analysis protocol: Because the immunoSEQ output held only junctional sequences and lacked quality scores, the filtering could not match the filtering applied to full-length reads. Sequences were annotated with PyIR, a Python wrapper for IgBLAST v1.9, using IMGT germline references to assign V/J genes and CDR3. Reads were removed for weak V/J assignments (E-value above 1e-6), missing CDR3, stop codons, out-of-frame junctions, or ambiguous translated residues. V3J clonotypes were defined by identical inferred V gene, J gene, and CDR3 amino acid sequence. Percentage overlap between repertoires was computed as shared unique clonotypes divided by the size of the smaller repertoire. RTK rarefaction, the Chao1 estimator, and Recon v2.1 estimates of unobserved clonotypes were used to assess repertoire richness. OLGA was used to compute generation probabilities for all TCRbeta clonotypes that the gDNA method yielded from a handful of donors. As stored in TCRdb, this immuneACCESS dataset retains in-frame rearrangements with V and J assigned. A fraction of the clones does not appear; measured against another copy, unresolved V genes explain less than half of the discrepancy, and the remainder lacks a known reason. V and J calls plus clone size are reproduced from that table; the DNA served to infer D and trimming. The sample records 550,000 to 850,000 clones, approximately 72% of which are singletons. The ten largest clonotypes hold under 2% of the sample.

Healthy HIV-negative adults with no recently reported acute infections or vaccinations were included as donors. Every donor was a Caucasian adult residing in Nashville, Tennessee, USA. CD4+ T cells were enriched by magnetic negative selection; naive cells were then positively selected on CD45RA, and the negative fraction formed the memory subset. After blood collection by leukapheresis, PBMCs were isolated using Ficoll-Histopaque density gradient centrifugation and then cryopreserved in the vapor phase of liquid nitrogen. Analytical flow cytometry was used to check the purity and quantity of every magnetically sorted T cell population. Genomic DNA was isolated from each sorted fraction and quantified by UV absorbance on a Nanodrop 2000c. V lost 2 bases and J lost 3 bases; the stretch between them is 5 bases long. The CDR3 has 13 amino acids, counting the end cysteine and phenylalanine. Just CDR3 DNA is preserved here, 39 bases in frame from base 1. CDR1 is given as SGHTA and CDR2 as FQGNSA, both from the germline V gene.

Sequenced material: memory CD4+ T cells sorted from blood. The intended sense of this specimen's cell subset or site label: CD45RA-negative fraction. Here the chain combines TRBV7-2 and TRBJ1-5; the D segment cannot be called with confidence. The clonotype comes from a woman younger than 45 in good health. CDR3 region: CASSLYPNQPQHF. The DNA sequence follows: TGTGCCAGCAGCTTATATCCCAATCAGCCCCAGCATTTT.